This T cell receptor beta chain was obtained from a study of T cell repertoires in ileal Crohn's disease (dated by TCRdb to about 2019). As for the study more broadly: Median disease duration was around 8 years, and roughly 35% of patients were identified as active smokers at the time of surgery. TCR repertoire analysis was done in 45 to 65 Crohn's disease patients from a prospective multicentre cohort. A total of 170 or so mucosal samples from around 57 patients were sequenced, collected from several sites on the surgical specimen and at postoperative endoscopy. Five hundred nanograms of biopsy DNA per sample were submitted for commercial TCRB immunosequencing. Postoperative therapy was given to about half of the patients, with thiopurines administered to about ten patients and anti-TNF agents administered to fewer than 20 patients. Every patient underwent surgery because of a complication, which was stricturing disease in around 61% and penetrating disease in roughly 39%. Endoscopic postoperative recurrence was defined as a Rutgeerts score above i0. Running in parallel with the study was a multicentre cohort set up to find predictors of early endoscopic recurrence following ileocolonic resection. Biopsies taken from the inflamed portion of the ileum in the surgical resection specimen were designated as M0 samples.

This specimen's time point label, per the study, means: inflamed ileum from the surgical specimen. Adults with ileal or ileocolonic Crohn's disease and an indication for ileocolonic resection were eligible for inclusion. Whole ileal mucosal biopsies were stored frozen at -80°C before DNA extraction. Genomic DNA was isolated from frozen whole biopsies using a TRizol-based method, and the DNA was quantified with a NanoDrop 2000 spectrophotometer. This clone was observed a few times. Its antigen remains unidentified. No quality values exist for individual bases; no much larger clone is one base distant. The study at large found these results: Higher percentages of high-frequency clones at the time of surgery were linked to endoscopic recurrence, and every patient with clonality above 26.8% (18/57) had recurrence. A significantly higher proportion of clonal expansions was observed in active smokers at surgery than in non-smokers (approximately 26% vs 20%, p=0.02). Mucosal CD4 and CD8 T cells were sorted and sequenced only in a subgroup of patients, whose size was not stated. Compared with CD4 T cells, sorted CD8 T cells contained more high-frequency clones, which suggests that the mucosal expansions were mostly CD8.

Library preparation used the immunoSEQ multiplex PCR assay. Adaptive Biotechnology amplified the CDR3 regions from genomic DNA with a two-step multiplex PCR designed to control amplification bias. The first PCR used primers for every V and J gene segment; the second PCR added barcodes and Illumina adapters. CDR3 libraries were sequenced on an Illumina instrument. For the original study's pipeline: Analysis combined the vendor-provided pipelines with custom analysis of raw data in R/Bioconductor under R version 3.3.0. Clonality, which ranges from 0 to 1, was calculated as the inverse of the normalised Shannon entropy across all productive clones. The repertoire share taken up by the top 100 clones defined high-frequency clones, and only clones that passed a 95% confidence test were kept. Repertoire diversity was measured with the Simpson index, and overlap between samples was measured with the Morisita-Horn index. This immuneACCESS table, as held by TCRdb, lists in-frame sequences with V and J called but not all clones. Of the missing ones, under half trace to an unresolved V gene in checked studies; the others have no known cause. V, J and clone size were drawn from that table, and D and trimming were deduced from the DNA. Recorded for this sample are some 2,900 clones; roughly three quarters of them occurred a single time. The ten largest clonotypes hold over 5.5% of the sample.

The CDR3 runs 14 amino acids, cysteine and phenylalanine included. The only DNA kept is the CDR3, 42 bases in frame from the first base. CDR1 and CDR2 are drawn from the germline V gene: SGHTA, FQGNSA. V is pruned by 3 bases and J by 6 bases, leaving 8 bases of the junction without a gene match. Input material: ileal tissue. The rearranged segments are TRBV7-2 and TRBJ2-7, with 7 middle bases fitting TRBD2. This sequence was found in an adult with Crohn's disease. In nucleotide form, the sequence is TGTGCCAGCAGCTTGGGCGGGGGATTTATCGAGCAGTACTTC. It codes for CASSLGGGFIEQYF.